This T cell receptor (beta chain) emerged from a study of identical twins. Trimming took 0 bases from V and 4 from J, leaving 13 bases between them. Per the germline V gene, CDR1 is LGHNA and CDR2 is YSLEER. The CDR3 is 17 amino acids. This clonotype came up a few times. The antigen is unknown. Study-wide results and caveats: Invariant cells of the MAIT and iNKT types might have partly distorted the zero-insertion analyses. Conclusions rested on cross-sectional statistics rather than following the same donors. The more abundant beta clonotypes in cord blood had fewer insertions, and memory repertoires did not show this.

Template switching introduced a universal primer site, and the cDNA bore unique molecular identifiers. TCRdb called the 5' RACE reads again in MiXCR, with one record for every CDR3 protein. The table includes about 160,000 distinct CDR3 sequences, approximately 3.5% detected once. The TCR sequence derives from a man aged 18 to 29 in good health. Sample: memory T cells sorted from blood. The chain recombines TRBV4-3 with TRBJ2-6; the D gene is possibly TRBD2 (5 bases). The CDR3 reads CASSQEDGGRGANVLTF. The CDR3 DNA is TGCGCCAGCAGCCAAGAGGACGGCGGGCGGGGGGCCAACGTCCTGACTTTC.